This is a list of T cell receptor beta chains from one sample in a study of Ad26.COV2.S vaccination and SARS-CoV-2 variants. Profiling relied on immunoSEQ multiplex PCR, and the TCRdb table lists in-frame clones only, not all of them. The table records 350,000 to 400,000 clones, 75% to 90% of them present only once. The source was peripheral blood, collected in a trial of Ad26.COV2.S vaccine versus placebo. The receptors were gathered from a person between 18 and 65 years old who received the Ad26.COV2.S COVID-19 vaccine or a placebo. Each CDR3 is given with its conserved first and last residue. D genes are given only for firm matches. Clone size appears in some rows only: once, few, many, or a class for an expanded clone.

J gene: TRBJ2-7
clone size: NA
D gene: NA
V gene: TRBV25-1
CDR3 protein: CASSDTHLATDYEQYF
CDR3 DNA: TGTGCCAGCAGTGACACCCACCTAGCGACCGACTACGAGCAGTACTTC

J gene: TRBJ1-6
clone size: NA
D gene: NA
V gene: TRBV14
CDR3 protein: CASSRVQGWNSPLHF
CDR3 DNA: TGTGCCAGCAGCCGGGTTCAGGGGTGGAATTCACCCCTCCACTTT

J gene: TRBJ2-2
clone size: NA
D gene: TRBD2
V gene: TRBV9
CDR3 protein: CASSPLAGGAGELFF
CDR3 DNA: TGTGCCAGCAGCCCTCTGGCGGGAGGGGCCGGGGAGCTGTTTTTT

J gene: TRBJ1-5
clone size: NA
D gene: NA
V gene: TRBV6-5
CDR3 protein: CASRGRNQPQHF
CDR3 DNA: TGTGCCAGCAGGGGCAGAAATCAGCCCCAGCATTTT

J gene: TRBJ2-5
clone size: NA
D gene: TRBD2
V gene: TRBV6-1
CDR3 protein: CASSDSGGGETQYF
CDR3 DNA: TGTGCCAGCAGTGACAGCGGGGGAGGAGAGACCCAGTACTTC

J gene: TRBJ1-1
clone size: NA
D gene: NA
V gene: TRBV27
CDR3 protein: CASRRAGDTEAFF
CDR3 DNA: TGTGCCAGCAGGAGAGCGGGGGACACTGAAGCTTTCTTT

J gene: TRBJ2-1
clone size: NA
D gene: NA
V gene: TRBV27
CDR3 protein: CASSPDVGGLYNEQFF
CDR3 DNA: TGTGCCAGCAGTCCCGACGTCGGGGGGCTCTACAATGAGCAGTTCTTC

J gene: TRBJ2-5
clone size: NA
D gene: TRBD2
V gene: TRBV18
CDR3 protein: CASSPAGGLAVQETQYF
CDR3 DNA: TGTGCCAGCTCACCAGCGGGAGGACTAGCGGTACAAGAGACCCAGTACTTC

J gene: TRBJ2-3
clone size: NA
D gene: TRBD2
V gene: TRBV6-5
CDR3 protein: CASSLGGAGDTQYF
CDR3 DNA: TGTGCCAGCAGCCTCGGGGGGGCCGGAGATACGCAGTATTTT

J gene: TRBJ1-1
clone size: NA
D gene: TRBD1
V gene: TRBV4-1
CDR3 protein: CASSQDSSTGTF
CDR3 DNA: TGCGCCAGCAGCCAAGATAGCTCGACAGGGACCTTT

J gene: TRBJ2-2
clone size: NA
D gene: NA
V gene: TRBV27
CDR3 protein: CASSVLMNTGELFF
CDR3 DNA: TGTGCCAGCAGTGTGCTTATGAACACCGGGGAGCTGTTTTTT

J gene: TRBJ2-7
clone size: NA
D gene: NA
V gene: TRBV7-6
CDR3 protein: CASSSSPGAAGYEQYF
CDR3 DNA: TGTGCCAGCAGCTCCTCCCCCGGGGCCGCTGGTTACGAGCAGTACTTC

J gene: TRBJ2-1
clone size: few
D gene: NA
V gene: TRBV29-1
CDR3 protein: CSVDPRGGGTYNEQFF
CDR3 DNA: TGCAGCGTTGATCCCCGAGGGGGGGGAACCTACAATGAGCAGTTCTTC

J gene: TRBJ2-1
clone size: once
D gene: NA
V gene: TRBV5-1
CDR3 protein: CASRSDQREQFF
CDR3 DNA: TGCGCCAGCAGGTCGGACCAAAGGGAGCAGTTCTTC

J gene: TRBJ1-3
clone size: NA
D gene: NA
V gene: TRBV11-2
CDR3 protein: CASSYSGNTIYF
CDR3 DNA: TGTGCCAGCAGCTACTCTGGAAACACCATATATTTT

J gene: TRBJ1-1
clone size: once
D gene: NA
V gene: TRBV3-1/TRBV3-2
CDR3 protein: CASSQVGGIMNTEAFF
CDR3 DNA: TGTGCCAGCAGCCAAGTTGGAGGGATTATGAACACTGAAGCTTTCTTT

J gene: TRBJ2-7
clone size: NA
D gene: NA
V gene: TRBV21-1
CDR3 protein: CASSKARLAGVEQYF
CDR3 DNA: TGTGCCAGCAGCAAAGCGAGACTAGCGGGAGTCGAGCAGTACTTC

J gene: TRBJ2-7
clone size: NA
D gene: NA
V gene: TRBV25-1
CDR3 protein: CASSESGYEQYF
CDR3 DNA: TGTGCCAGCAGTGAAAGCGGATACGAGCAGTACTTC

J gene: TRBJ1-2
clone size: NA
D gene: NA
V gene: TRBV6-5
CDR3 protein: CASGGLNYGYTF
CDR3 DNA: TGTGCCTCGGGGGGGCTCAACTACGGCTACACCTTC

J gene: TRBJ2-7
clone size: NA
D gene: NA
V gene: TRBV6-2/TRBV6-3
CDR3 protein: CASSYGDKQYF
CDR3 DNA: TGTGCCAGCAGTTACGGGGACAAGCAGTACTTC

J gene: TRBJ1-1
clone size: NA
D gene: TRBD1
V gene: TRBV5-1
CDR3 protein: CASSLVTGGGGDAFF
CDR3 DNA: TGCGCCAGCAGCTTGGTGACAGGGGGCGGCGGTGATGCTTTCTTT

J gene: TRBJ1-4
clone size: NA
D gene: NA
V gene: TRBV28
CDR3 protein: CASSRDARWEKLFF
CDR3 DNA: TGTGCCAGCAGTCGGGACGCCCGCTGGGAAAAACTGTTTTTT

J gene: TRBJ2-7
clone size: NA
D gene: NA
V gene: TRBV12-3/TRBV12-4
CDR3 protein: CASSLGAGRGYF
CDR3 DNA: TGTGCCAGCAGTTTAGGGGCAGGCCGAGGGTACTTC

J gene: TRBJ1-5
clone size: NA
D gene: NA
V gene: TRBV7-8
CDR3 protein: CASGRYQPQHF
CDR3 DNA: TGTGCCAGCGGTCGTTATCAGCCCCAGCATTTT

J gene: TRBJ2-2
clone size: NA
D gene: NA
V gene: TRBV7-8
CDR3 protein: CASSLIRVDTGELFF
CDR3 DNA: TGTGCCAGCAGCTTAATAAGGGTCGACACCGGGGAGCTGTTTTTT

J gene: TRBJ1-2
clone size: once
D gene: NA
V gene: TRBV5-1
CDR3 protein: CASSSSKVQASRGYTF
CDR3 DNA: TGCGCCAGCAGCTCATCCAAGGTACAGGCCTCTAGAGGCTACACCTTC

J gene: TRBJ2-3
clone size: NA
D gene: TRBD2
V gene: TRBV15
CDR3 protein: CATSREGGLAGGRSTDTQYF
CDR3 DNA: TGTGCCACCAGCAGAGAGGGGGGACTAGCGGGAGGTAGGAGCACAGATACGCAGTATTTT

J gene: TRBJ2-7
clone size: NA
D gene: NA
V gene: TRBV10-2
CDR3 protein: CASSGHSQDEQYF
CDR3 DNA: TGCGCCAGCAGTGGCCACTCTCAGGACGAGCAGTACTTC

J gene: TRBJ1-5
clone size: NA
D gene: NA
V gene: TRBV6-5
CDR3 protein: CASDGNQPQHF
CDR3 DNA: TGTGCCAGCGACGGCAATCAGCCCCAGCATTTT

J gene: TRBJ2-6
clone size: once
D gene: NA
V gene: TRBV4-1
CDR3 protein: CASSQVTGANVLTF
CDR3 DNA: TGCGCCAGCAGCCAAGTCACTGGGGCCAACGTCCTGACTTTC

J gene: TRBJ2-1
clone size: NA
D gene: TRBD1
V gene: TRBV5-5
CDR3 protein: CASSLGGQASNEQFF
CDR3 DNA: TGTGCCAGCAGCTTGGGAGGACAGGCCAGCAATGAGCAGTTCTTC

J gene: TRBJ2-7
clone size: NA
D gene: TRBD1
V gene: TRBV5-1
CDR3 protein: CASSGTGRTEQYF
CDR3 DNA: TGCGCCAGCAGCGGGACAGGGCGTACCGAGCAGTACTTC

J gene: TRBJ2-7
clone size: NA
D gene: TRBD2
V gene: TRBV4-1
CDR3 protein: CASSQGGGSGSGYEQYF
CDR3 DNA: TGCGCCAGCAGCCAAGGGGGAGGGTCAGGGTCGGGCTACGAGCAGTACTTC

J gene: TRBJ1-3
clone size: NA
D gene: NA
V gene: TRBV29-1
CDR3 protein: CSASLSSGNTIYF
CDR3 DNA: TGCAGCGCCTCATTGAGCTCTGGAAACACCATATATTTT

J gene: TRBJ1-5
clone size: NA
D gene: NA
V gene: TRBV30
CDR3 protein: CAWSVPGGNNQPQHF
CDR3 DNA: TGTGCCTGGAGTGTACCTGGGGGGAACAATCAGCCCCAGCATTTT

J gene: TRBJ2-1
clone size: NA
D gene: NA
V gene: TRBV2
CDR3 protein: CASSALASSYNEQFF
CDR3 DNA: TGTGCCAGCAGTGCACTAGCTAGCTCCTACAATGAGCAGTTCTTC

J gene: TRBJ2-7
clone size: few
D gene: NA
V gene: TRBV9
CDR3 protein: CASSVAGPGSEQYF
CDR3 DNA: TGTGCCAGCAGCGTAGCTGGTCCGGGCTCCGAGCAGTACTTC

J gene: TRBJ1-1
clone size: NA
D gene: NA
V gene: TRBV28
CDR3 protein: CASRMGRRGTEAFF
CDR3 DNA: TGTGCCAGCAGAATGGGGAGACGGGGCACTGAAGCTTTCTTT

J gene: TRBJ2-7
clone size: NA
D gene: NA
V gene: TRBV20-1
CDR3 protein: CSAWTLDEQYF
CDR3 DNA: TGCAGTGCTTGGACATTAGACGAGCAGTACTTC

J gene: TRBJ2-3
clone size: once
D gene: TRBD2
V gene: TRBV5-1
CDR3 protein: CASKLAGRSSTDTQYF
CDR3 DNA: TGCGCCAGCAAACTAGCGGGCCGTTCCAGCACAGATACGCAGTATTTT

J gene: TRBJ2-3
clone size: NA
D gene: TRBD2
V gene: TRBV19
CDR3 protein: CASSWSSGRRTDTQYF
CDR3 DNA: TGTGCCAGTAGTTGGTCTAGCGGGAGACGCACAGATACGCAGTATTTT

J gene: TRBJ2-5
clone size: once
D gene: TRBD1
V gene: TRBV18
CDR3 protein: CASSPTRTGTYGTQYF
CDR3 DNA: TGTGCCAGCTCACCAACAAGGACAGGGACCTACGGGACCCAGTACTTC

J gene: TRBJ2-5
clone size: once
D gene: TRBD1
V gene: TRBV2
CDR3 protein: CASSDDRGTETQYF
CDR3 DNA: TGTGCCAGCAGTGATGACAGGGGTACAGAGACCCAGTACTTC

J gene: TRBJ1-5
clone size: NA
D gene: NA
V gene: TRBV12-3/TRBV12-4
CDR3 protein: CATRGPINQPQHF
CDR3 DNA: TGTGCCACCCGGGGGCCGATCAATCAGCCCCAGCATTTT

J gene: TRBJ1-2
clone size: NA
D gene: TRBD1
V gene: TRBV6-5
CDR3 protein: CASSFLFGQVGYTF
CDR3 DNA: TGTGCCAGCAGTTTCTTATTTGGACAGGTTGGCTACACCTTC

J gene: TRBJ2-1
clone size: NA
D gene: NA
V gene: TRBV21-1
CDR3 protein: CASSKGVRGNEQFF
CDR3 DNA: TGTGCCAGCAGCAAAGGGGTGAGGGGGAATGAGCAGTTCTTC

J gene: TRBJ2-1
clone size: NA
D gene: NA
V gene: TRBV30
CDR3 protein: CAWSARGAVTRKFF
CDR3 DNA: TGTGCCTGGAGTGCCCGAGGTGCAGTGACAAGAAAGTTCTTC

J gene: TRBJ2-7
clone size: NA
D gene: TRBD1
V gene: TRBV27
CDR3 protein: CASKDRAYEQYF
CDR3 DNA: TGTGCCAGCAAGGACAGGGCCTACGAGCAGTACTTC

J gene: TRBJ1-2
clone size: NA
D gene: NA
V gene: TRBV2
CDR3 protein: CASNPGGNYGYTF
CDR3 DNA: TGTGCCAGCAACCCGGGCGGGAACTATGGCTACACCTTC

J gene: TRBJ2-1
clone size: NA
D gene: NA
V gene: TRBV19
CDR3 protein: CASSTGAGRSDEQFF
CDR3 DNA: TGTGCCAGTAGTACAGGGGCAGGGCGTTCGGATGAGCAGTTCTTC

J gene: TRBJ2-2
clone size: NA
D gene: TRBD1
V gene: TRBV6-5
CDR3 protein: CATSRGTGDTGELFF
CDR3 DNA: TGTGCCACCTCCCGGGGGACAGGGGACACCGGGGAGCTGTTTTTT

J gene: TRBJ1-5
clone size: once
D gene: NA
V gene: TRBV10-1
CDR3 protein: CASSPAGETNQPQHF
CDR3 DNA: TGCGCCAGCAGCCCCGCAGGGGAGACCAATCAGCCCCAGCATTTT

J gene: TRBJ2-2
clone size: NA
D gene: NA
V gene: TRBV11-2
CDR3 protein: CASSFPALAGELFF
CDR3 DNA: TGTGCCAGCAGCTTTCCCGCCCTGGCCGGGGAGCTGTTTTTT

J gene: TRBJ2-7
clone size: NA
D gene: NA
V gene: TRBV5-1
CDR3 protein: CASSLGGVAYEQYF
CDR3 DNA: TGCGCCAGCAGCTTGGGAGGGGTGGCCTACGAGCAGTACTTC

J gene: TRBJ2-7
clone size: NA
D gene: NA
V gene: TRBV29-1
CDR3 protein: CSVEEGQAPYEQYF
CDR3 DNA: TGCAGCGTTGAAGAAGGGCAGGCCCCCTACGAGCAGTACTTC

J gene: TRBJ1-2
clone size: NA
D gene: NA
V gene: TRBV6-4
CDR3 protein: CASSPLPANYGYTF
CDR3 DNA: TGTGCCAGCAGTCCCCTCCCAGCTAACTATGGCTACACCTTC

J gene: TRBJ2-3
clone size: NA
D gene: NA
V gene: TRBV25-1
CDR3 protein: CASSVRVVMTQYF
CDR3 DNA: TGTGCCAGCAGCGTTAGGGTAGTAATGACGCAGTATTTT

J gene: TRBJ2-3
clone size: NA
D gene: TRBD1
V gene: TRBV5-6
CDR3 protein: CASSKRGQGADTQYF
CDR3 DNA: TGTGCCAGCAGCAAAAGGGGACAGGGTGCAGATACGCAGTATTTT

J gene: TRBJ1-1
clone size: NA
D gene: NA
V gene: TRBV18
CDR3 protein: CASSQQESYTEAFF
CDR3 DNA: TGTGCCAGCTCACAACAGGAGTCCTACACTGAAGCTTTCTTT